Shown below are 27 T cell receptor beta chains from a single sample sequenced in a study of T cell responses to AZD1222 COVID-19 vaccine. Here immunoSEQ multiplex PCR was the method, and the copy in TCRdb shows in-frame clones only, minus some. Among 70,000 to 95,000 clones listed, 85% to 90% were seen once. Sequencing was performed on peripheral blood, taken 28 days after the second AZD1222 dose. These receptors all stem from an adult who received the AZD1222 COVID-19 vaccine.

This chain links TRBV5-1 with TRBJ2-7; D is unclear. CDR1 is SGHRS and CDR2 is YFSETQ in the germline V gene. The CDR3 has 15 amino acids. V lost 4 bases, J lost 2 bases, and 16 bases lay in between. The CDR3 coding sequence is TGCGCCAGCAGCACTGCAGGTTCCAACGCCTACGAGCAGTACTTC. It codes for CASSTAGSNAYEQYF.

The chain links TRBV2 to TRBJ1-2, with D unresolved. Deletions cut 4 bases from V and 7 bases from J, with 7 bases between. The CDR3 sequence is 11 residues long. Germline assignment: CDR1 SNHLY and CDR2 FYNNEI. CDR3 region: CASSVEGGYTF. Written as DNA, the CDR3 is TGTGCCAGCAGTGTAGAAGGTGGCTACACCTTC.

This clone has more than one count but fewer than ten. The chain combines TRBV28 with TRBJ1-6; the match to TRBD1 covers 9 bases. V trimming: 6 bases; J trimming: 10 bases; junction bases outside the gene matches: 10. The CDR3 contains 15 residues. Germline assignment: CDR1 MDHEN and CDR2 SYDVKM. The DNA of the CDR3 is TGTGCCAGCAGCCCGACCGGGACAGGGATATCACCCCTCCACTTT. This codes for CASSPTGTGISPLHF.

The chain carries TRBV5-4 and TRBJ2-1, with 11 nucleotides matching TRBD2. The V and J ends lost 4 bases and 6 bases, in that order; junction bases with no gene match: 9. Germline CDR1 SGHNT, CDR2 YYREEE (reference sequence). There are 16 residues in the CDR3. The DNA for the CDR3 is TGTGCCAGCAGCCGCTTACTAGCGGGAGACCTCAATGAGCAGTTCTTC. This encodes CASSRLLAGDLNEQFF.

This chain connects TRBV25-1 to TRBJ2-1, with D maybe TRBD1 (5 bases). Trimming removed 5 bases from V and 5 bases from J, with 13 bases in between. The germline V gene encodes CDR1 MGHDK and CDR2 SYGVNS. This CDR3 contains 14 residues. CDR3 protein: CASSPRLQDNEQFF. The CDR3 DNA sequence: TGTGCCAGCAGTCCCAGATTACAGGACAATGAGCAGTTCTTC.

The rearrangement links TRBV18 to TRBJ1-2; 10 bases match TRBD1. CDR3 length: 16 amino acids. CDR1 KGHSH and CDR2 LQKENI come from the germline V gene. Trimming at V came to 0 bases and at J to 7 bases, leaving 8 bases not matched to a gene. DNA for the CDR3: TGTGCCAGCTCACCACCCCCGGGACAGGGGTCGGCTGGCTACACCTTC. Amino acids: CASSPPPGQGSAGYTF.

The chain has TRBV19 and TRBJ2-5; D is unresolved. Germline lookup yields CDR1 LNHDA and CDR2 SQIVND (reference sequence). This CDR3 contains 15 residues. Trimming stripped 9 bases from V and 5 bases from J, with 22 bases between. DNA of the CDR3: TGTGCCAGACCCCCCCCGGCCGCCCCCGGGGAGACCCAGTACTTC. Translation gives CARPPPAAPGETQYF.

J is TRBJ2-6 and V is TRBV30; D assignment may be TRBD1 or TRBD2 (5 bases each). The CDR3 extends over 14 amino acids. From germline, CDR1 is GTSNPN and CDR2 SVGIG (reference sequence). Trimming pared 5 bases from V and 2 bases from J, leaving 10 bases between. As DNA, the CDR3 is TGTGCCTGGGGGGGTACAGCTGGGGCCAACGTCCTGACTTTC. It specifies CAWGGTAGANVLTF.

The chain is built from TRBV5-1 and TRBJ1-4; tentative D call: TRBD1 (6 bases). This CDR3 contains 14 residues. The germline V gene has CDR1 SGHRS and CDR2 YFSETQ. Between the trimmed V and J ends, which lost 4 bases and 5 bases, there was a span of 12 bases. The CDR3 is CASSPGQMNEKLFF. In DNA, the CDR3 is TGCGCCAGCAGCCCCGGACAGATGAATGAAAAACTGTTTTTT.

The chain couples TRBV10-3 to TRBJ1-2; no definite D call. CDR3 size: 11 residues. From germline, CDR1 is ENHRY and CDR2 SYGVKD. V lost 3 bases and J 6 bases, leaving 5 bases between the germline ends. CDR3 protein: CAISDLNGYTF. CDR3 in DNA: TGTGCCATCAGTGATTTAAATGGCTACACCTTC.

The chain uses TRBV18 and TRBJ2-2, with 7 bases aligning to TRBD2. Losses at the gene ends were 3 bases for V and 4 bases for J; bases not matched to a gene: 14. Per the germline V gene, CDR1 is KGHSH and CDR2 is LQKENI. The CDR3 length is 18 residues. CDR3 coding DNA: TGTGCCAGCTCACCGATGGACATAAATTGGGGGGGCACCGGGGAGCTGTTTTTT. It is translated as CASSPMDINWGGTGELFF.

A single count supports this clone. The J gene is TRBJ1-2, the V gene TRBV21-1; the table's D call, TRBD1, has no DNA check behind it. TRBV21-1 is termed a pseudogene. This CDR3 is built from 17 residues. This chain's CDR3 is CASSKRPRDRGEYGYTF. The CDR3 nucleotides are TGTGCCAGCAGCAAAAGGCCTCGGGACAGGGGGGAATATGGCTACACCTTC.

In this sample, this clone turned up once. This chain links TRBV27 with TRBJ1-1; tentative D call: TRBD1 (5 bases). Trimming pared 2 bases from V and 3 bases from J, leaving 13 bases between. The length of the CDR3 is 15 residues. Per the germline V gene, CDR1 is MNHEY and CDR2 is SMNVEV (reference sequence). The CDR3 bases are TGTGCCAGCAGTTTAAACTCGGGACGGCACACTGAAGCTTTCTTT. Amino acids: CASSLNSGRHTEAFF.

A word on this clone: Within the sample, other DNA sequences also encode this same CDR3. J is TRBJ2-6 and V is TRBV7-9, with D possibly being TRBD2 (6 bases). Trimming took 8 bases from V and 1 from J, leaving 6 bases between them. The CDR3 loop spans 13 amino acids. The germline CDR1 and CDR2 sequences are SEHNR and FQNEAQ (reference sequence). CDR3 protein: CASGGSGANVLTF. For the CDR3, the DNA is TGTGCCAGCGGAGGGTCTGGGGCCAACGTCCTGACTTTC. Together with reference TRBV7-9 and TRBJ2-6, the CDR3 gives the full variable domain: DTGVSQNPRHKITKRGQNVTFRCDPISEHNRLYWYRQTLGQGPEFLTYFQNEAQLEKSRLLSDRFSAERPKGSFSTLEIQRTEQGDSAMYLCASGGSGANVLTFGAGSRLTVL.

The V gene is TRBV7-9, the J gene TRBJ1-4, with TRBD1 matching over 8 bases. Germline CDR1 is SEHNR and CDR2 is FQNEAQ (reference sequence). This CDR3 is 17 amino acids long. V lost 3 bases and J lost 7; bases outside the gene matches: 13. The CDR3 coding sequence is TGTGCCAGCAGCTTCGACAGGGGAAGGGTTAATGTTGAAAAACTGTTTTTT. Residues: CASSFDRGRVNVEKLFF.

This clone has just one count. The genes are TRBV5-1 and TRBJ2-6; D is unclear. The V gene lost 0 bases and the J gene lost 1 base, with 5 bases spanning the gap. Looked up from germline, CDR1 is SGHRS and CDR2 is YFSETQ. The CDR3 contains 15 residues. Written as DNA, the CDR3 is TGCGCCAGCAGCTTGGGCGGATCTGGGGCCAACGTCCTGACTTTC. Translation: CASSLGGSGANVLTF.

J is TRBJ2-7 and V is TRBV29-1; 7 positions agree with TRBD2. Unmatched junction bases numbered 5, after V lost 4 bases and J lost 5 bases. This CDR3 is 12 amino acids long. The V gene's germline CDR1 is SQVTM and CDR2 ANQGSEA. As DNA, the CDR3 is TGCAGCGTTGGGATCGGGGGGAACGAGCAGTACTTC. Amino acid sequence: CSVGIGGNEQYF.

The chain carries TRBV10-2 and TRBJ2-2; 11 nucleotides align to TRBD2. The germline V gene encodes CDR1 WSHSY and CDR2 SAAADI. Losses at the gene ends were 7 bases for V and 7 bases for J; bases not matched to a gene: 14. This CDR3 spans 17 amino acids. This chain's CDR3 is CASTPGTSGSSGGELFF. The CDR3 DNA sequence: TGCGCCAGCACTCCAGGGACTAGCGGATCCTCGGGCGGGGAGCTGTTTTTT.

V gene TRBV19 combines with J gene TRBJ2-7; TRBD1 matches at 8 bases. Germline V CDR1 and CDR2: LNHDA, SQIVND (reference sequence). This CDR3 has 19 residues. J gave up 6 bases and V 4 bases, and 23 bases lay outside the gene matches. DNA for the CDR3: TGTGCCAGTAGTAGAGCTCAGGGGGCTTTCGATCCGGTACGTCGCGAGCAGTACTTC. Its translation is CASSRAQGAFDPVRREQYF.

CDR3 in amino acids: CASRYLAGDGEQFF. The CDR3 nucleotides are TGTGCCAGCAGATACCTGGCGGGAGACGGTGAGCAGTTCTTC. The rearrangement joins TRBV6-5 to TRBJ2-1; 7 bases are a match to TRBD2. V lost 6 bases to trimming and J lost 9 bases; unmatched junction nucleotides: 11. Germline V gives CDR1 MNHEY, CDR2 SVGAGI. The CDR3 has 14 amino acids.

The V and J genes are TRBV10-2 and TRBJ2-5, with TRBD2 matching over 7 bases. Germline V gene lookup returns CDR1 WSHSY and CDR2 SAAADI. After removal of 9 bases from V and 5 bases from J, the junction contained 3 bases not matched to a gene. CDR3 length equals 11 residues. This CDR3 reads CASGTTETQYF. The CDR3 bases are TGCGCCAGTGGGACTACGGAGACCCAGTACTTC.

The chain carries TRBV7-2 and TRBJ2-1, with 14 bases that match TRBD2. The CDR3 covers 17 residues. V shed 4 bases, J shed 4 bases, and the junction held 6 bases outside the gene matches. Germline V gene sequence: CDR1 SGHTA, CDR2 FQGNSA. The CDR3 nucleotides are TGTGCCAGCAGCTCCGGACTAGCGGGAGGCCCTTACAATGAGCAGTTCTTC. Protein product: CASSSGLAGGPYNEQFF.

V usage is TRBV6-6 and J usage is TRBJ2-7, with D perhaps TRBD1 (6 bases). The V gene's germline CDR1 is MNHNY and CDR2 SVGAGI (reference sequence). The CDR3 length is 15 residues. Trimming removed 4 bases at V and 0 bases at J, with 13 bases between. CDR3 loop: CASSFGQSPSYEQYF. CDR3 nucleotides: TGTGCCAGCAGTTTTGGACAGTCCCCCTCCTACGAGCAGTACTTC.

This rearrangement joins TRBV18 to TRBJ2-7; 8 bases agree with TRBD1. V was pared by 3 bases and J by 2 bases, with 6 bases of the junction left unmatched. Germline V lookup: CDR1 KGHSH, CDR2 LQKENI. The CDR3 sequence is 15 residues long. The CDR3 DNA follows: TGTGCCAGCTCACCCGGACAGGGTTGGACCTACGAGCAGTACTTC. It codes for CASSPGQGWTYEQYF. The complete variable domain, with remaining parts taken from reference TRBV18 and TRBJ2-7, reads NAGVMQNPRHLVRRRGQEARLRCSPMKGHSHVYWYRQLPEEGLKFMVYLQKENIIDESGMPKERFSAEFPKEGPSILRIQQVVRGDSAAYFCASSPGQGWTYEQYFGPGTRLTVT.

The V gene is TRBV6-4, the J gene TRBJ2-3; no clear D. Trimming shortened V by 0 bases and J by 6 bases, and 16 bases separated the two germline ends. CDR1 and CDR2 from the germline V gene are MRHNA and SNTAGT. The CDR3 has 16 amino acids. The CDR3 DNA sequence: TGTGCCAGCAGTGACTCGATTGAAGCGCCGAGCGATACGCAGTATTTT. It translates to CASSDSIEAPSDTQYF.

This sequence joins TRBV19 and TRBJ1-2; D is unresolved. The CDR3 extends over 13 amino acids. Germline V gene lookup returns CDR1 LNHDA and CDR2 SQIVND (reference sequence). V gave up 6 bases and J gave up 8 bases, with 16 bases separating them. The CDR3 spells CASSHSTDRGYTF. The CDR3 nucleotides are TGTGCCAGTAGCCATAGCACTGACCGGGGCTACACCTTC. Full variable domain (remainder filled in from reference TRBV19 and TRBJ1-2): DGGITQSPKYLFRKEGQNVTLSCEQNLNHDAMYWYRQDPGQGLRLIYYSQIVNDFQKGDIAEGYSVSREKKESFPLTVTSAQKNPTAFYLCASSHSTDRGYTFGSGTRLTVV.

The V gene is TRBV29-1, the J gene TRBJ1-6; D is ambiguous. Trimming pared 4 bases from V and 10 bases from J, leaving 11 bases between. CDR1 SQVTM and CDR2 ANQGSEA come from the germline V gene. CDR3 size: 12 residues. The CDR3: CSVGTPGSPLHF. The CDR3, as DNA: TGCAGCGTTGGGACCCCGGGGTCACCCCTCCACTTT.